The following is a T cell receptor (beta chain) sequence with its context. The specificity of this receptor is unknown. Within one base of it there is no much larger clone, and no base qualities were kept. Libraries of naive CD8 T cells were generated from about 19,000 to 1,100,000 sorted cells, with 10%, 30% or 50% of the purified RNA used. Naive CD8 T cells, defined as CD8+CD4-CCR7+CD45RA+, were FACS-sorted into RLT Plus buffer on a BD FACSAria II. Roughly ten TCR copies' worth of Jurkat RNA were spiked into roughly 17,000-1,100,000 naive CD8 T cell samples to test detection sensitivity. CD8 T cells were enriched using RosetteSep CD8+ T Cell Enrichment Cocktail and Ficoll-Paque, and the enriched cells then underwent ACK red cell lysis. This record belongs to a study of molecular identifiers for immune sequencing clone quantification (dated by TCRdb to the late 2010s). Study-level background: For a replicate experiment, the RNA from either approximately 20,000 or 100,000 naive CD8 T cells was divided into five aliquots, and four of those aliquots went on to sequencing. This methods study used CD8 T cells to benchmark TCR RNA copy counting and molecular-identifier clustering-based TCR repertoire sequencing (MIDCIRS). General study outcomes and caveats: The naive libraries included spiked-in Jurkat TCR RNA (10 copies' worth), and this Jurkat TCR RNA is not part of the donor repertoire. When barcode sub-clustering was not used, chimeric consensus sequences inflated TCR diversity, with chimeras reaching as high as 47%. Highly expanded clone sizes could be underestimated if identical TCR molecules share a barcode. In CMV-specific effector cells, over 98% of molecules were held by clones above 20 RNA copies, whereas under 1% of molecules were held by such clones in naive cells. Even against a background of about a million naive CD8 T cells, spiked-in Jurkat TCR RNA amounting to a single cell's worth was reported to be detectable. Around 2.8 recovered TCR RNA copies per cell were obtained by modeling, versus roughly 10 by digital PCR, implying a capture efficiency of about 30%.

Receptors were amplified or captured by PCR. The instrument was a NextSeq 500. Bulk TCR libraries were made following a previously described method, with the TCR primers given in Table S5. Purification of total RNA was performed with the Qiagen AllPrep DNA/RNA kit. Reads from multiple sequencing runs of the same library were pooled before analysis. Turning to the authors' computational methods: Only reads with exact TCR constant sequence were kept, trimmed to 150 nt, and grouped by their 12-nt molecular barcodes. Reads inside each barcode group were sub-clustered using a 15% Levenshtein threshold, and a quality-weighted consensus sequence was constructed for each RNA molecule. Non-functional sequences were removed, as were lower-count sequences one edit away from another. Based on fitting two negative binomial distributions, any barcode sub-cluster with under 20% of the maximum read count was discarded. Through fastp at Q25 and MiXCR, TCRdb rebuilt clones from the public reads, retaining in-frame beta chains. Identical CDR3 protein sequences are pooled into one entry, listed with their most common genes and DNA. The V and J calls and clone size come from TCRdb's table, not from the authors' own analysis. Within this sample are hundreds of thousands of distinct CDR3 sequences, with approximately 24% of them counted one time only. 0.78% of the sample is held by the ten biggest clonotypes.

V loses 0 bases of germline sequence and J loses 2 bases, and the interval between the two ends is 5 bases. From cysteine to phenylalanine, the CDR3 is 12 amino acids long. Just CDR3 DNA is preserved here, 36 bases in frame from base 1. The germline V gene (reference sequence) supplies CDR1 GTSNPN and CDR2 SVGIG. This receptor was identified in a human donor in good health. Some libraries in this study had Jurkat cell RNA spiked in. Rearrangement joined TRBV30 to TRBJ2-7; the D segment cannot be called with confidence. Sequenced material: naive CD8+ T cells from blood, with Jurkat cell RNA spiked in. Reading the label with the study, this specimen's cell subset or site is: FACS-sorted CD8+CD4-CCR7+CD45RA+ naive T cells. The CDR3 sequence is CAWSVLAYEQYF. In nucleotides, the sequence is TGTGCCTGGAGTGTACTTGCCTACGAGCAGTACTTC.